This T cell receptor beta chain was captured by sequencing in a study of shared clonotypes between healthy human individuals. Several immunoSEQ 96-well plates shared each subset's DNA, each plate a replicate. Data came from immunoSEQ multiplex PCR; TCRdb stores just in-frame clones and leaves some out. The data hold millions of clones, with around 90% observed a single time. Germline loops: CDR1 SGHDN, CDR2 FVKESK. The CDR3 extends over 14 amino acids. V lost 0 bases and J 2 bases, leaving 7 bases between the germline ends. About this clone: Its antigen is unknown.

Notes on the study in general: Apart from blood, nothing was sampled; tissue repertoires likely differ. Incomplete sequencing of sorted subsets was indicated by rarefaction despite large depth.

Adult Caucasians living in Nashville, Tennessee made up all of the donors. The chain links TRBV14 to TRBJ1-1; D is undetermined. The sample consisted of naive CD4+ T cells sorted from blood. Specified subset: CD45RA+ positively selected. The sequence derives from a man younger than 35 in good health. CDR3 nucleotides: TGTGCCAGCAGCCAAGAAGTAGCTAACACTGAAGCTTTCTTT. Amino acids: CASSQEVANTEAFF.